The 25 T cell receptor beta chains reported below all come from one sample, sequenced in a study of Ad26.COV2.S vaccination and SARS-CoV-2 variants. Treatment indicated: some 20 received Ad26.COV2.S at low or high dose, single or two shots; roughly five received placebo; per-sample allocation not given. Sampling took place 63 days after the first vaccine or placebo injection. Some clones are missing from TCRdb's copy, which holds only in-frame ones; the method was immunoSEQ multiplex PCR. The profile shows 350,000 to 400,000 clones, 89% of them singletons. The sequenced sample was peripheral blood, obtained in a trial of Ad26.COV2.S vaccine versus placebo. These receptors originate from a person aged 18-65 years who received the Ad26.COV2.S COVID-19 vaccine or a placebo.

This clone was counted a single time. The chain employs TRBV7-8 and TRBJ2-7; D uncertain. The V and J ends lost 4 bases and 4 bases respectively, with 17 bases between them. The CDR3 spans 15 residues. Germline CDR1 SGHVS, CDR2 FQNEAQ. The CDR3, as DNA: TGTGCCAGCAGCTATAATGCCCTAGGCCGATACGAGCAGTACTTC. Residues: CASSYNALGRYEQYF.

The V and J genes are TRBV6-2 or TRBV6-3 and TRBJ1-2; D may be TRBD1 (5 bases). CDR1 MNHEY and CDR2 SVGEGT come from the germline V gene. Trimming stripped 0 bases from V and 3 bases from J, with 11 bases between. There are 15 residues in the CDR3. CDR3 residues: CASSYSGTAHYGYTF. The CDR3 DNA sequence: TGTGCCAGCAGTTACTCCGGGACCGCGCACTATGGCTACACCTTC.

J is TRBJ2-2 and V is TRBV7-8, with 9 nucleotides matching TRBD1. The CDR3 has 14 residues. Germline CDR1 SGHVS, CDR2 FQNEAQ. V was pared by 5 bases and J by 4 bases, with 2 bases of the junction left unmatched. The CDR3 is CASSGQGITGELFF. DNA of the CDR3: TGTGCCAGCAGCGGACAGGGGATCACCGGGGAGCTGTTTTTT.

The rearrangement joins TRBV12-5 to TRBJ2-7; D might be TRBD1 (6 bases). The CDR3 is 14 residues long. V was trimmed by 3 bases and J by 3 bases, leaving 12 bases between them. Germline V lookup: CDR1 LGHNT, CDR2 FRNRAP. CDR3 loop: CASGLRGRGYEQYF. CDR3 sequence (DNA): TGTGCTAGTGGTTTAAGGGGGAGAGGCTACGAGCAGTACTTC.

This chain joins TRBV6-1 and TRBJ1-6; D gene uncertain. V lost 7 bases and J 7 bases, leaving 11 bases between the germline ends. The germline V gene has CDR1 MNHNS and CDR2 SASEGT. The CDR3 is made up of 13 amino acids. CDR3 coding DNA: TGTGCCAGCAACTTCGAAGGGAATTCACCCCTCCACTTT. Translation gives CASNFEGNSPLHF.

V and J are TRBV7-9 and TRBJ2-1, with TRBD1 as a possible D gene (6 bases). The V and J ends lost 5 bases and 5 bases respectively, with 13 bases between them. This CDR3 contains 14 residues. Germline values: CDR1 SEHNR, CDR2 FQNEAQ (reference sequence). Here the CDR3 reads CASSLGAVHNEQFF. The CDR3 nucleotides are TGTGCCAGCAGCCTGGGGGCGGTCCACAATGAGCAGTTCTTC.

This clone was recorded once. This chain links TRBV4-1 with TRBJ1-2; 10 nucleotides match TRBD1. The CDR3 is made up of 18 amino acids. The junction had 10 bases not matched to a gene; V was cut back by 0 bases and J by 3 bases. Looked up from germline, CDR1 is MGHRA and CDR2 is YSYEKL. CDR3 sequence (DNA): TGCGCCAGCAGCCAAGACCGACAGGGGGCCAATACAGACTATGGCTACACCTTC. Residues: CASSQDRQGANTDYGYTF.

This chain links TRBV12-3 or TRBV12-4 with TRBJ1-4, with unresolved D. V lost 5 bases, J lost 13 bases, and 17 bases lay in between. The CDR3 has 13 amino acids. Written as DNA, the CDR3 is TGTGCCAGCAGTCCCCGCTCCGTCGCTCGACTGTTTTTT. Its protein product is CASSPRSVARLFF.

There are a few counts of this clone. J is TRBJ1-6 and V is TRBV28; D unresolved. The CDR3 runs 16 residues. With 0 bases removed from V and 4 bases from J, the gap between germline ends came to 10 bases. The V gene's germline CDR1 is MDHEN and CDR2 SYDVKM. In nucleotides, the CDR3 is TGTGCCAGCAGTTTATGGTACGGGGAATATAATTCACCCCTCCACTTT. Translation: CASSLWYGEYNSPLHF.

This chain links TRBV27 with TRBJ2-7; D may be TRBD2 (5 bases). Germline assignment: CDR1 MNHEY and CDR2 SMNVEV (reference sequence). Between the trimmed V and J ends, which lost 3 bases and 0 bases, there was a span of 9 bases. This CDR3 region has 14 residues. CDR3 DNA sequence: TGTGCCAGCAGTTTCAGGCGGGTCTCCTACGAGCAGTACTTC. The encoded protein is CASSFRRVSYEQYF.

CDR3 coding DNA: TGTGCCAGCAGCCAAGGGGCCAGCGGAACAGATACGCAGTATTTT. It yields the protein CASSQGASGTDTQYF. The V and J genes are TRBV4-2 and TRBJ2-3; D perhaps matches TRBD2 (5 bases). V was trimmed by 1 base and J by 3 bases, leaving 11 bases between them. Per the germline V gene, CDR1 is LGHNA and CDR2 is YNFKEQ. CDR3 length equals 15 residues.

The chain couples TRBV6-5 to TRBJ2-7, with D possibly being TRBD1 (5 bases). Per the germline V gene, CDR1 is MNHEY and CDR2 is SVGAGI. This CDR3 comprises 13 residues. V was clipped by 2 bases and J by 6 bases, with 11 bases between them. The CDR3 bases are TGTGCCAGCAGTTACCTCAGGGAAAGCGAGCAGTACTTC. Translating it yields CASSYLRESEQYF.

This clone was detected only once. The chain uses TRBV5-6 and TRBJ1-6; D gene ambiguous. V lost 1 base and J 7 bases, leaving 6 bases between the germline ends. The CDR3 is made up of 13 amino acids. Germline CDR1 is SGHDT and CDR2 is YYEEEE. The CDR3 nucleotides are TGTGCCAGCAGCTTGTACGACAATTCACCCCTCCACTTT. Amino acid sequence: CASSLYDNSPLHF.

The V gene is TRBV5-4, the J gene TRBJ1-6; 9 bases fit TRBD1. J was trimmed by 10 bases and V by 4 bases; bases with no gene match: 9. The germline V gene has CDR1 SGHNT and CDR2 YYREEE (reference sequence). CDR3 length: 15 amino acids. The CDR3 loop is CASSVVGTGPSPLHF. CDR3 nucleotides: TGTGCCAGCAGCGTCGTCGGGACAGGGCCCTCACCCCTCCACTTT.

V and J are TRBV5-1 and TRBJ2-1; no clear D. Germline CDR1 is SGHRS and CDR2 is YFSETQ. CDR3 size: 15 residues. Trimming took 1 base from V and 4 from J, leaving 12 bases between them. The CDR3 reads CASSLSPTLYNEQFF. The CDR3 DNA reads as TGCGCCAGCAGCTTGTCCCCGACGCTATACAATGAGCAGTTCTTC.

The V and J genes are TRBV5-4 and TRBJ2-7; TRBD2 matches at 7 bases. The CDR3 runs to 17 residues. CDR1 SGHNT and CDR2 YYREEE come from the germline V gene (reference sequence). The J segment lost 3 bases and the V segment lost 4 bases, leaving 16 bases of the junction unmatched. DNA for the CDR3: TGTGCCAGCAGCCGTTTTGGGGGGGGACCAACTTACTACGAGCAGTACTTC. It codes for CASSRFGGGPTYYEQYF.

The chain has TRBV5-6 and TRBJ2-2; 9 bases align to TRBD2. V shed 4 bases and J 0 bases; nucleotides not matched to a gene: 4. Germline loops: CDR1 SGHDT, CDR2 YYEEEE. This CDR3 spans 16 amino acids. For the CDR3, the DNA is TGTGCCAGCAGCCATATAGCGGGAGCGAACACCGGGGAGCTGTTTTTT. Amino acid sequence: CASSHIAGANTGELFF.

The V gene is TRBV11-3, the J gene TRBJ1-5; 7 bases are shared with TRBD1. The V gene's germline CDR1 is SGHNT and CDR2 YENEEA. With 1 base clipped from V and 4 bases from J, the junction kept 7 bases outside the gene matches. There are 16 residues in the CDR3. This CDR3 is CASSLGRGQKNQPQHF. CDR3 bases: TGTGCCAGCAGCTTAGGCCGGGGACAGAAGAATCAGCCCCAGCATTTT. Using reference TRBV11-3 and TRBJ1-5 for the parts outside the CDR3, the full variable domain is EAGVVQSPRYKIIEKKQPVAFWCNPISGHNTLYWYLQNLGQGPELLIRYENEEAVDDSQLPKDRFSAERLKGVDSTLKIQPAELGDSAVYLCASSLGRGQKNQPQHFGDGTRLSIL.

The gene calls are TRBV15 and TRBJ2-1, with TRBD1 identical over 7 bases. With V trimmed by 0 bases and J by 7 bases, 9 bases remained unmatched. This CDR3 is built from 16 residues. Germline lookup yields CDR1 LNHNV and CDR2 YYDKDF (reference sequence). This CDR3 is CATSRDLWTGQNEQFF. Here the CDR3 DNA reads TGTGCCACCAGCAGAGATCTCTGGACAGGCCAGAATGAGCAGTTCTTC.

The chain is built from TRBV19 and TRBJ2-1; 7 bases match TRBD2. The length of the CDR3 is 14 residues. V dropped 5 bases and J dropped 4; count of bases not matched to a gene: 5. The germline CDR1 and CDR2 sequences are LNHDA and SQIVND (reference sequence). The CDR3 sequence is CASSPPGLYNEQFF. The CDR3 DNA reads TGTGCCAGTAGTCCCCCGGGACTATACAATGAGCAGTTCTTC. Filled out from reference TRBV19 and TRBJ2-1, the complete variable domain reads DGGITQSPKYLFRKEGQNVTLSCEQNLNHDAMYWYRQDPGQGLRLIYYSQIVNDFQKGDIAEGYSVSREKKESFPLTVTSAQKNPTAFYLCASSPPGLYNEQFFGPGTRLTVL.

The chain couples TRBV29-1 to TRBJ2-3; 8 bases are a match to TRBD2. The junction had 21 bases not matched to a gene; V was cut back by 6 bases and J by 4 bases. The CDR3 spans 18 residues. The germline V gene encodes CDR1 SQVTM and CDR2 ANQGSEA. The CDR3 nucleotides are TGCAGCGTGGATGGGGGGGCGCGTAAGCGGGAGATGGCAGATACGCAGTATTTT. Its protein is CSVDGGARKREMADTQYF.

The V and J genes are TRBV2 and TRBJ1-6; D is perhaps TRBD1 (6 bases). The CDR3 sequence is 14 residues long. From germline, CDR1 is SNHLY and CDR2 FYNNEI. V gave up 8 bases and J gave up 10 bases, with 18 bases separating them. CDR3 region: CASGLGGVGSPLHF. The CDR3 DNA follows: TGTGCCAGCGGGTTGGGGGGCGTCGGCTCACCCCTCCACTTT.

In DNA form, the CDR3 reads TGTGCCACAGGACAGGGCGTAGCCAAAAACATTCAGTACTTC. Protein product: CATGQGVAKNIQYF. V and J are TRBV19 and TRBJ2-4; TRBD1 agrees at 8 bases. Trimming at V came to 10 bases and at J to 0 bases, leaving 5 bases not matched to a gene. CDR1 is LNHDA, CDR2 SQIVND, per germline (reference sequence). This CDR3 contains 14 residues.

The chain combines TRBV7-8 with TRBJ2-7; D may be TRBD1 (5 bases). Trimming took off 0 bases at V and 6 bases at J, with 12 bases between the two ends. The CDR3 consists of 14 residues. Germline V gene sequence: CDR1 SGHVS, CDR2 FQNEAQ. The DNA of the CDR3 is TGTGCCAGCAGCTTAGCGATGATCAGGGCCGAGCAGTACTTC. Translated: CASSLAMIRAEQYF. Full variable domain (remainder filled in from reference TRBV7-8 and TRBJ2-7): GAGVSQSPRYKVAKRGQDVALRCDPISGHVSLFWYQQALGQGPEFLTYFQNEAQLDKSGLPSDRFFAERPEGSVSTLKIQRTQQEDSAVYLCASSLAMIRAEQYFGPGTRLTVT.

The V call is TRBV4-1, the J call TRBJ1-4, with TRBD1 matching 9 bases. The CDR3 runs 15 residues. In germline, CDR1 is MGHRA, CDR2 YSYEKL. J was trimmed by 4 bases and V by 4 bases; bases with no gene match: 4. The CDR3 bases are TGCGCCAGCAGCCGCCGGGACAGGGTTAATGAAAAACTGTTTTTT. As protein: CASSRRDRVNEKLFF.